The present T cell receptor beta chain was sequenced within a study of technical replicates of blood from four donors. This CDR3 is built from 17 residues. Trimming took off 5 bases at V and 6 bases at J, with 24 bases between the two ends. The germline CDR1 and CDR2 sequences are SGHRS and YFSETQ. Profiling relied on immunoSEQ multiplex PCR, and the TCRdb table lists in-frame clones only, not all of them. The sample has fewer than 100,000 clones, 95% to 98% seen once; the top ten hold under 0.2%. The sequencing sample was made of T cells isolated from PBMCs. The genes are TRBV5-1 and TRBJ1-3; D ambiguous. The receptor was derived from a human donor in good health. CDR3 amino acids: CASRQGGLPTRQNTIYF. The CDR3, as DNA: TGCGCCAGCAGGCAAGGCGGTTTACCTACGAGGCAAAACACCATATATTTT.